The rows below give T cell receptor beta chains drawn from one sample of a study of blood T cell repertoires in COVID-19. Sequencing was performed with immunoSEQ multiplex PCR; in TCRdb, only in-frame clones are kept and a portion is missing. The sample holds about 120,000 clones, over 70% seen once. The sequenced sample was peripheral blood. Receptors originate from a woman aged 70-85 years with acute or convalescent COVID-19. Both conserved end residues are part of each CDR3. A D gene is named only where the DNA matches it firmly. Clone size, where shown, is once, few, many, or a class for clones that have expanded.

j_gene	abundance	v_gene	d_gene	CDR3aa	CDR3nt
TRBJ2-1	.	TRBV2	TRBD2	CASSELGGGYNEQFF	TGTGCCAGCAGTGAACTAGGCGGGGGGTACAATGAGCAGTTCTTC
TRBJ2-3	.	TRBV2	.	CASSSGALLTDTQYF	TGTGCCAGCAGTTCTGGGGCCCTACTCACAGATACGCAGTATTTT
TRBJ2-7	.	TRBV5-6	TRBD2	CASSGLGGSVIYEQYF	TGTGCCAGCAGCGGTCTGGGCGGGAGTGTTATCTACGAGCAGTACTTC
TRBJ2-1	.	TRBV2	TRBD2	CASAGTSADNEQFF	TGTGCCAGCGCCGGGACTAGCGCCGACAATGAGCAGTTCTTC
TRBJ2-2	.	TRBV14	.	CASSQDQRTENTGELFF	TGTGCCAGCAGCCAAGACCAACGGACAGAGAACACCGGGGAGCTGTTTTTT
TRBJ1-3	.	TRBV7-3	.	CASSLTPYGNTIYF	TGTGCCAGCAGCTTAACGCCCTATGGAAACACCATATATTTT
TRBJ2-3	few	TRBV2	TRBD2	CASSESGDKTDTQYF	TGTGCCAGCAGTGAAAGCGGGGATAAGACAGATACGCAGTATTTT
TRBJ1-2	.	TRBV5-1	.	CASSRGDQLGGYTF	TGCGCCAGCAGCCGGGGGGATCAGTTGGGAGGCTACACCTTC
TRBJ2-6	.	TRBV6-5	.	CASSTTSTGANVLTF	TGTGCCAGCAGTACCACTAGCACTGGGGCCAACGTCCTGACTTTC
TRBJ1-5	.	TRBV29-1	.	CSVARGEMEPQHF	TGCAGCGTTGCCAGGGGAGAGATGGAGCCCCAGCATTTT
TRBJ1-3	few	TRBV28	TRBD1	CASKGAASGNTIYF	TGTGCCAGCAAGGGGGCCGCCTCTGGAAACACCATATATTTT
TRBJ1-2	.	TRBV6-5	.	CASSYGGAYGYTF	TGTGCCAGCAGTTACGGGGGGGCTTATGGCTACACCTTC
TRBJ1-2	.	TRBV7-9	TRBD1	CASSPDRERRGYTF	TGTGCCAGCAGCCCCGACAGGGAACGGCGTGGCTACACCTTC
TRBJ2-7	.	TRBV5-5	.	CASSLISFSYEQYF	TGTGCCAGCAGCTTGATTAGCTTCTCCTACGAGCAGTACTTC
TRBJ2-1	.	TRBV5-6	.	CASSLRGFGKNEQFF	TGTGCCAGCAGCTTGAGGGGTTTCGGAAAGAATGAGCAGTTCTTC
TRBJ1-4	.	TRBV3-1/TRBV3-2	TRBD1	CASSQGQATNEKLFF	TGTGCCAGCAGCCAGGGACAGGCGACTAATGAAAAACTGTTTTTT
TRBJ2-7	once	TRBV19	TRBD1	CASSSTGDEQYF	TGTGCCAGTAGTTCGACAGGGGACGAGCAGTACTTC
TRBJ2-7	once	TRBV6-5	.	CASSTGYEQYF	TGTGCCAGCAGTACAGGCTACGAGCAGTACTTC
TRBJ1-1	.	TRBV7-3	.	CASSLSGVLNTEAFF	TGTGCCAGCAGCTTAAGCGGAGTTTTGAACACTGAAGCTTTCTTT
TRBJ2-2	.	TRBV3-1/TRBV3-2	TRBD2	CASSQERLAGGNTGELFF	TGTGCCAGCAGCCAAGAACGGCTAGCGGGGGGGAACACCGGGGAGCTGTTTTTT
TRBJ2-1	.	TRBV9	TRBD2	CASSVGLAGGWYNEQFF	TGTGCCAGCAGCGTAGGACTAGCGGGAGGATGGTACAATGAGCAGTTCTTC
TRBJ1-6	.	TRBV7-9	.	CASRQGPNSPLHF	TGTGCCAGCAGACAGGGTCCTAATTCACCCCTCCACTTT
TRBJ2-1	.	TRBV2	.	CASEGVAVKQFF	TGTGCCAGCGAGGGTGTGGCTGTGAAGCAGTTCTTC
TRBJ1-2	.	TRBV19	.	CASSPGTTSYTF	TGTGCCAGTAGTCCCGGGACAACGAGCTACACCTTC
TRBJ2-1	.	TRBV19	.	CASSIFGGYNEQFF	TGTGCCAGTAGTATTTTCGGCGGATACAATGAGCAGTTCTTC
TRBJ1-1	.	TRBV6-5	.	CAQSRASNTEAFF	TGTGCTCAATCCAGGGCCTCAAACACTGAAGCTTTCTTT
TRBJ2-5	.	TRBV19	.	CASSISLRETQYF	TGTGCCAGTAGTATCAGTCTGCGGGAGACCCAGTACTTC
TRBJ2-1	few	TRBV6-5	TRBD2	CASSKGLALYNEQFF	TGTGCCAGCAGTAAGGGACTAGCGCTGTACAATGAGCAGTTCTTC
TRBJ2-7	.	TRBV2	.	CASSEAAYEQYF	TGTGCCAGCAGTGAGGCAGCCTACGAGCAGTACTTC
TRBJ2-2	.	TRBV27	TRBD2	CASSLFAVISGGITNTGELFF	TGTGCCAGCAGTTTATTCGCGGTGATCAGCGGGGGCATAACGAACACCGGGGAGCTGTTTTTT
TRBJ1-5	.	TRBV2	.	CASSVGGDQPQHF	TGTGCCAGCAGTGTGGGGGGGGATCAGCCCCAGCATTTT
TRBJ1-6	.	TRBV28	TRBD1	CASSFPGQGNNSPLHF	TGTGCCAGCAGTTTTCCGGGACAGGGGAATAATTCACCCCTCCACTTT
TRBJ1-1	.	TRBV6-5	TRBD1	CASSLEGAGDTEAFF	TGTGCCAGCAGTCTCGAGGGGGCAGGTGACACTGAAGCTTTCTTT
TRBJ2-7	.	TRBV5-5	.	CASSLDTVYEQYF	TGTGCCAGCAGCTTGGACACAGTCTACGAGCAGTACTTC
TRBJ2-1	once	TRBV19	TRBD2	CASSTGTSGSYEQFF	TGTGCCAGTAGTACCGGGACTAGCGGGAGTTATGAGCAGTTCTTC
TRBJ1-1	few	TRBV19	.	CASSTGHSNTEAFF	TGTGCCAGTAGTACGGGACACTCGAACACTGAAGCTTTCTTT
TRBJ2-3	.	TRBV19	TRBD2	CASSIAAGGTDTQYF	TGTGCCAGTAGTATAGCAGCGGGGGGAACAGATACGCAGTATTTT
TRBJ1-6	.	TRBV11-2	.	CASSWQDNSPLHF	TGTGCCAGCTCGTGGCAGGATAATTCACCCCTCCACTTT
TRBJ1-2	.	TRBV10-3	.	CAISVGTSHYGYTF	TGTGCCATCAGTGTTGGGACATCCCACTATGGCTACACCTTC
TRBJ2-5	.	TRBV7-3	.	CASSPVRQETQYF	TGTGCCAGCAGCCCCGTGAGGCAAGAGACCCAGTACTTC
TRBJ1-2	.	TRBV9	TRBD1	CASSVDVAGGNYGYTF	TGTGCCAGCAGCGTAGACGTGGCAGGGGGCAACTATGGCTACACCTTC
TRBJ2-5	.	TRBV5-1	TRBD2	CASSSTSGVQETQYF	TGCGCCAGCAGCTCGACTAGCGGGGTCCAAGAGACCCAGTACTTC
TRBJ1-4	once	TRBV12-3/TRBV12-4	.	CASSLMAGEKLFF	TGTGCCAGCAGTTTAATGGCTGGTGAAAAACTGTTTTTT
TRBJ1-2	.	TRBV5-4	TRBD1	CASSPHPTGGQGYTF	TGTGCCAGCAGCCCACACCCTACAGGGGGCCAAGGCTACACCTTC
TRBJ2-1	.	TRBV5-6	TRBD2	CASSLLVRTSGSLGGEQFF	TGTGCCAGCAGCCTGTTAGTCCGGACTAGCGGGTCTTTAGGGGGTGAGCAGTTCTTC
TRBJ1-2	.	TRBV12-3/TRBV12-4	.	CASSPDLNYGYTF	TGTGCCAGCAGCCCCGATCTAAACTATGGCTACACCTTC
TRBJ2-5	.	TRBV2	TRBD2	CASSGLAGGQETQYF	TGTGCCAGCAGCGGACTAGCGGGGGGCCAAGAGACCCAGTACTTC
TRBJ1-4	once	TRBV28	TRBD1	CASSFSGQGEEKLFF	TGTGCCAGCAGTTTCTCCGGACAGGGAGAGGAAAAACTGTTTTTT
TRBJ2-1	.	TRBV29-1	TRBD2	CSVEGGTSGGVYNEQFF	TGCAGCGTTGAAGGTGGGACTAGCGGGGGGGTTTACAATGAGCAGTTCTTC
TRBJ2-2	once	TRBV14	.	CASSQGVSGAGELFF	TGTGCCAGCAGCCAAGGAGTTTCGGGGGCCGGGGAGCTGTTTTTT
TRBJ1-1	.	TRBV27	TRBD1	CASSWGQTMNTEAFF	TGTGCCAGCAGTTGGGGACAGACCATGAACACTGAAGCTTTCTTT
TRBJ2-1	few	TRBV11-3	.	CASSFRVGLQFF	TGTGCCAGCAGCTTCCGGGTGGGGCTGCAGTTCTTC
TRBJ1-3	few	TRBV2	.	CASSVTGSLGNTIYF	TGTGCCAGCAGCGTAACCGGGAGCCTTGGAAACACCATATATTTT
TRBJ1-2	once	TRBV19	TRBD1	CASSPPPTGGLGYTF	TGTGCCAGTAGTCCCCCCCCCACAGGGGGACTCGGCTACACCTTC
TRBJ2-7	once	TRBV28	.	CASSLQGGPEQYF	TGTGCCAGCAGTTTACAGGGGGGTCCCGAGCAGTACTTC